This TCR beta chain comes out of a study of control samples from healthy donors and cancer patients. Trimming took 4 bases from V and 2 from J; bases not matched to a gene: 7. The CDR3 is 15 residues long. Germline V gene data show CDR1 as SQVTM and CDR2 as ANQGSEA. Some clones are missing from TCRdb's copy, which holds only in-frame ones; the method was immunoSEQ multiplex PCR. The sample contains approximately 150,000 clones, about 91% of which appear only once. Only one count was recorded for this clone. Source material: blood. The chain links TRBV29-1 to TRBJ1-5; TRBD1 matches at 8 bases. This clonotype was obtained from a woman between 40 and 55 years old in good health. The CDR3 sequence is CSVAAGGAGNQPQHF. CDR3 DNA: TGCAGCGTTGCGGCAGGGGGCGCAGGCAATCAGCCCCAGCATTTT.